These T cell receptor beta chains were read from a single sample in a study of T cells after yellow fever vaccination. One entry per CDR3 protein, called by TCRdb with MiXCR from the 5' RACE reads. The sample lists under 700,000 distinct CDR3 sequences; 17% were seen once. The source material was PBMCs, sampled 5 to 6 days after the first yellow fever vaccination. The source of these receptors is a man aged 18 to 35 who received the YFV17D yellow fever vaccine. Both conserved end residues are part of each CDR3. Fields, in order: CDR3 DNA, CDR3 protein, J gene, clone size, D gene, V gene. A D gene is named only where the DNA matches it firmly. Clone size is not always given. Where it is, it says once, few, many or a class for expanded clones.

CDR3nt: TGCGCCAGCAGCTTGGGAGGGGTATCCGGGGAGCTGTTTTTT
CDR3aa: CASSLGGVSGELFF
j_gene: TRBJ2-2
abundance: few
d_gene: NA
v_gene: TRBV5-1

CDR3nt: TGTGCCAGCAGCCGCGGGGGGTCAAACTACAATGAGCAGTTCTTC
CDR3aa: CASSRGGSNYNEQFF
j_gene: TRBJ2-1
abundance: NA
d_gene: TRBD2
v_gene: TRBV4-2

CDR3nt: TGTGCCAGCAGCTTAGGGACAGGGTTGTACGAGCAGTACTTC
CDR3aa: CASSLGTGLYEQYF
j_gene: TRBJ2-7
abundance: NA
d_gene: TRBD1
v_gene: TRBV7-7

CDR3nt: TGCGCCAGCAGCCAAGACAGGGCCTATGCCTTCGAGCAGTACTTC
CDR3aa: CASSQDRAYAFEQYF
j_gene: TRBJ2-7
abundance: NA
d_gene: NA
v_gene: TRBV4-1

CDR3nt: TGTGCCAGCAGTGGGGTGAATGAGCAGTTCTTC
CDR3aa: CASSGVNEQFF
j_gene: TRBJ2-1
abundance: NA
d_gene: NA
v_gene: TRBV12-3/TRBV12-4

CDR3nt: TGTGCCAGCAGCTTCGCCGGGGGAGTAGGGTATGGCTACACCTTC
CDR3aa: CASSFAGGVGYGYTF
j_gene: TRBJ1-2
abundance: NA
d_gene: NA
v_gene: TRBV5-6

CDR3nt: TGTGCCAGCGCTGGCGGAGGGGCCAACGTCCTGACTTTC
CDR3aa: CASAGGGANVLTF
j_gene: TRBJ2-6
abundance: many
d_gene: NA
v_gene: TRBV12-3/TRBV12-4

CDR3nt: TGTGCCAGCACCCCGGCAGGGTCGAACTATGGCTACACCTTC
CDR3aa: CASTPAGSNYGYTF
j_gene: TRBJ1-2
abundance: few
d_gene: NA
v_gene: TRBV7-8

CDR3nt: TGCGCCAGCCGTCAACAGGGAGACACCGGGGAGCTGTTTTTT
CDR3aa: CASRQQGDTGELFF
j_gene: TRBJ2-2
abundance: NA
d_gene: NA
v_gene: TRBV5-1

CDR3nt: TGTGCCAGCAGCCAAGTAATCTCCCTAGCCAAAAACATTCAGTACTTC
CDR3aa: CASSQVISLAKNIQYF
j_gene: TRBJ2-4
abundance: few
d_gene: NA
v_gene: TRBV3-1

CDR3nt: TGTGCCAGCAGTTACTCGGGGAATACCAATCAGCCCCAGCATTTT
CDR3aa: CASSYSGNTNQPQHF
j_gene: TRBJ1-5
abundance: few
d_gene: NA
v_gene: TRBV6-2/TRBV6-3

CDR3nt: TGTGCCAGCAGCTTAGTCGGCGGGGGCAATCAGCCCCAGCATTTT
CDR3aa: CASSLVGGGNQPQHF
j_gene: TRBJ1-5
abundance: many
d_gene: NA
v_gene: TRBV7-2

CDR3nt: TGTGCCAGCTCACCATATCGATGGGGGCTGAACACCGGGGAGCTGTTTTTT
CDR3aa: CASSPYRWGLNTGELFF
j_gene: TRBJ2-2
abundance: few
d_gene: NA
v_gene: TRBV18

CDR3nt: TGTGCCAGCTCAGTGGGCGGGAGCTCCTATAATTCACCCCTCCACTTT
CDR3aa: CASSVGGSSYNSPLHF
j_gene: TRBJ1-6
abundance: NA
d_gene: NA
v_gene: TRBV18

CDR3nt: TGTGCCAGCAGCCAAGTCCCGGGACAGGGTTCATCTGGCTACACCTTC
CDR3aa: CASSQVPGQGSSGYTF
j_gene: TRBJ1-2
abundance: NA
d_gene: TRBD1
v_gene: TRBV3-1

CDR3nt: TGTGCCAGCAGCTTATCACGGCAGGGGTACAATGAGCAGTTCTTC
CDR3aa: CASSLSRQGYNEQFF
j_gene: TRBJ2-1
abundance: few
d_gene: NA
v_gene: TRBV7-2

CDR3nt: TGTGCCAGCAGTTCACCTCCTAGGGGAGAGACCCAGTACTTC
CDR3aa: CASSSPPRGETQYF
j_gene: TRBJ2-5
abundance: NA
d_gene: NA
v_gene: TRBV12-3/TRBV12-4

CDR3nt: TGCGCCAGCAGCTCAGAGACCCATGAAAAACTGTTTTTT
CDR3aa: CASSSETHEKLFF
j_gene: TRBJ1-4
abundance: few
d_gene: NA
v_gene: TRBV5-1

CDR3nt: TGCAGCGTTGAAGATCCCCTTGAGGAGGAAAACATTCAGTACTTC
CDR3aa: CSVEDPLEEENIQYF
j_gene: TRBJ2-4
abundance: NA
d_gene: NA
v_gene: TRBV29-1

CDR3nt: TGCGCCAGCAGCTCCGGCCCAAGACAGGGGGATGCCGGGGAGCTGTTTTTT
CDR3aa: CASSSGPRQGDAGELFF
j_gene: TRBJ2-2
abundance: NA
d_gene: TRBD1
v_gene: TRBV5-1

CDR3nt: TGCGCCAGCACCACAGACTATAATTCACCCCTCCACTTT
CDR3aa: CASTTDYNSPLHF
j_gene: TRBJ1-6
abundance: few
d_gene: NA
v_gene: TRBV5-1

CDR3nt: TGCAGTGCTGCGACAGGGCTAAACCAAGAGACCCAGTACTTC
CDR3aa: CSAATGLNQETQYF
j_gene: TRBJ2-5
abundance: few
d_gene: TRBD1
v_gene: TRBV20-1

CDR3nt: TGTGCCAGCAGCTTAGGCGTAGGGGGCCTCAACAATGAGCAGTTCTTC
CDR3aa: CASSLGVGGLNNEQFF
j_gene: TRBJ2-1
abundance: NA
d_gene: TRBD1
v_gene: TRBV11-2

CDR3nt: TGTGCCAGCAGCTCCGGGGCTAAAGAGACCCAGTACTTC
CDR3aa: CASSSGAKETQYF
j_gene: TRBJ2-5
abundance: few
d_gene: NA
v_gene: TRBV7-3

CDR3nt: TGTGCCAGCAGACCCGGGACTAGCGGGGACGTCACAGATACGCAGTATTTT
CDR3aa: CASRPGTSGDVTDTQYF
j_gene: TRBJ2-3
abundance: few
d_gene: TRBD2
v_gene: TRBV9

CDR3nt: TGTGCCAGCAGTTTACCCGCAGGAACTGAGCAGTTCTTC
CDR3aa: CASSLPAGTEQFF
j_gene: TRBJ2-1
abundance: NA
d_gene: NA
v_gene: TRBV12-3/TRBV12-4

CDR3nt: TGCGCCAGCAGTATGGGTAGCGGGATAGATACGCAGTATTTT
CDR3aa: CASSMGSGIDTQYF
j_gene: TRBJ2-3
abundance: few
d_gene: TRBD2
v_gene: TRBV4-3

CDR3nt: TGTGCCAGCGGGGGGTATTCAGGTCCCTCCTACAATGAGCAGTTCTTC
CDR3aa: CASGGYSGPSYNEQFF
j_gene: TRBJ2-1
abundance: NA
d_gene: NA
v_gene: TRBV7-9

CDR3nt: TGTGCCAGCAGTTACTCGATCCCCGGATTTAGAAGCAACGAGCAGTACTTC
CDR3aa: CASSYSIPGFRSNEQYF
j_gene: TRBJ2-7
abundance: few
d_gene: NA
v_gene: TRBV6-2/TRBV6-3

CDR3nt: TGTGCCAGCACCCAAAAAGCCCAGGCCGTCGGGGGGCTCACAGATACGCAGTATTTT
CDR3aa: CASTQKAQAVGGLTDTQYF
j_gene: TRBJ2-3
abundance: few
d_gene: NA
v_gene: TRBV11-1

CDR3nt: TGTGCCAGGAGTATTAATACACCCTACGAGCAGTACTTC
CDR3aa: CARSINTPYEQYF
j_gene: TRBJ2-7
abundance: NA
d_gene: NA
v_gene: TRBV12-3/TRBV12-4

CDR3nt: TGCGCCAGCAGCCAAGCGTCAGGGAGGGTTGGGGAAGCTTTCTTT
CDR3aa: CASSQASGRVGEAFF
j_gene: TRBJ1-1
abundance: few
d_gene: NA
v_gene: TRBV4-1

CDR3nt: TGTGCCTGGAGTGCTCAATTGAACACTGAAGCTTTCTTT
CDR3aa: CAWSAQLNTEAFF
j_gene: TRBJ1-1
abundance: few
d_gene: NA
v_gene: TRBV30

CDR3nt: TGTGCCAGCAGCCACACATTCCTCAACACTGAAGCTTTCTTT
CDR3aa: CASSHTFLNTEAFF
j_gene: TRBJ1-1
abundance: NA
d_gene: NA
v_gene: TRBV7-9

CDR3nt: TGTGCCAGCAGCTCTCAAGGGGGGTGGGACGGGACAGATACGCAGTATTTT
CDR3aa: CASSSQGGWDGTDTQYF
j_gene: TRBJ2-3
abundance: NA
d_gene: NA
v_gene: TRBV9

CDR3nt: TGTGCCAGCTCAACAGGGGTGACCACTGAAGCTTTCTTT
CDR3aa: CASSTGVTTEAFF
j_gene: TRBJ1-1
abundance: few
d_gene: TRBD1
v_gene: TRBV18

CDR3nt: TGCGCCAGCAGCGGCAATTATGGCAATGAGCAGTTCTTC
CDR3aa: CASSGNYGNEQFF
j_gene: TRBJ2-1
abundance: NA
d_gene: NA
v_gene: TRBV5-1

CDR3nt: TGCAGTGCTAGCGGAGGGGCAGGGGGCACCTATAATTCACCCCTCCACTTT
CDR3aa: CSASGGAGGTYNSPLHF
j_gene: TRBJ1-6
abundance: NA
d_gene: TRBD1
v_gene: TRBV20-1

CDR3nt: TGCAGTGCTAGACCGGGGGGGGGCACAGATACGCAGTATTTT
CDR3aa: CSARPGGGTDTQYF
j_gene: TRBJ2-3
abundance: few
d_gene: TRBD2
v_gene: TRBV20-1

CDR3nt: TGTGCCAGTAGTCCAGGGGGATCTCAGCCCCAGCATTTT
CDR3aa: CASSPGGSQPQHF
j_gene: TRBJ1-5
abundance: NA
d_gene: TRBD1
v_gene: TRBV19

CDR3nt: TGTGCCAGCAGCTCTAGAGGTCGTGACGATGAAAAACTGTTTTTT
CDR3aa: CASSSRGRDDEKLFF
j_gene: TRBJ1-4
abundance: NA
d_gene: NA
v_gene: TRBV9